The 15 T cell receptor beta chains below all came from one sample that was sequenced in a study of T cells after yellow fever vaccination. MiXCR, applied by TCRdb to the 5' RACE reads, yields one record per CDR3 protein. The sample includes some 600,000 distinct CDR3 sequences, about 15% of them seen just once. The specimen was PBMCs, collected 5 days after the first yellow fever vaccination. Receptors originate from a man aged 18 to 29 who received the YFV17D yellow fever vaccine.

This clonotype was counted only a few times. The V gene is TRBV6-2 or TRBV6-3, the J gene TRBJ2-2, with D perhaps TRBD2 (6 bases). CDR3 length: 15 amino acids. The ends were cut back, 7 bases at V and 3 bases at J, with 15 bases in the middle. Germline CDR1 is MNHEY and CDR2 is SVGEGT. The CDR3 nucleotides are TGTGCCAGCATTCGAGCGGGCCGGGACACCGGGGAGCTGTTTTTT. Protein: CASIRAGRDTGELFF.

The V gene is TRBV5-1, the J gene TRBJ2-5, with D possibly matching TRBD2 (6 bases). Per the germline V gene, CDR1 is SGHRS and CDR2 is YFSETQ. The germline V and J ends were trimmed by 1 base and 5 bases, with 15 bases remaining between them. This CDR3 spans 15 amino acids. CDR3 region: CASSLFGGEPETQYF. As DNA, the CDR3 is TGCGCCAGCAGCTTGTTCGGGGGAGAGCCGGAGACCCAGTACTTC.

This chain joins TRBV4-1 and TRBJ1-6, with a weak D call TRBD1 (5 bases). The CDR3 length is 18 residues. The germline V and J ends were trimmed by 0 bases and 9 bases, with 21 bases remaining between them. CDR1 and CDR2 (germline): MGHRA, YSYEKL. This chain's CDR3 is CASSQDPPGRDGGSPLHF. CDR3 coding DNA: TGCGCCAGCAGCCAAGATCCCCCTGGTCGGGACGGAGGTTCACCCCTCCACTTT.

This clonotype came up a few times. The rearrangement joins TRBV12-3 or TRBV12-4 to TRBJ1-5; 7 nucleotides line up with TRBD1. The CDR3 loop spans 14 amino acids. V lost 6 bases to trimming and J lost 6 bases; unmatched junction nucleotides: 8. CDR3 in amino acids: CASSPNRGSQPQHF. The CDR3 bases are TGTGCCAGCAGCCCGAACAGGGGAAGTCAGCCCCAGCATTTT.

This clonotype came up many times. The chain uses TRBV15 and TRBJ2-1; no clear D. V lost 0 bases, J lost 0 bases, and 9 bases lay in between. The CDR3 has 16 amino acids. The germline V gene encodes CDR1 LNHNV and CDR2 YYDKDF (reference sequence). The CDR3, as DNA: TGTGCCACCAGCAGAGATATGCTGAGCTCCTACAATGAGCAGTTCTTC. Amino acids: CATSRDMLSSYNEQFF.

The chain uses TRBV5-1 and TRBJ2-7, with 7 bases aligning to TRBD1. This CDR3 has 13 amino acids. J gave up 6 bases and V 4 bases, and 7 bases lay outside the gene matches. In germline, CDR1 is SGHRS, CDR2 YFSETQ. The CDR3 is CASSPTGPGEQYF. Here the CDR3 DNA reads TGCGCCAGCAGCCCGACAGGGCCGGGCGAGCAGTACTTC.

This clonotype was seen only a few times. V is TRBV6-5 and J is TRBJ1-1; D is unclear. Deletions cut 3 bases from V and 0 bases from J, with 11 bases between. The CDR3 spans 15 residues. The germline CDR1 and CDR2 sequences are MNHEY and SVGAGI. Here the CDR3 reads CASSYLENMNTEAFF. The CDR3 nucleotides read TGTGCCAGCAGTTATTTAGAGAACATGAACACTGAAGCTTTCTTT.

This clonotype was picked up a small number of times. This sequence joins TRBV5-4 and TRBJ1-1, with TRBD1 matching 7 bases. This CDR3 has 14 amino acids. Germline assignment: CDR1 SGHNT and CDR2 YYREEE (reference sequence). J was trimmed by 4 bases and V by 2 bases; bases with no gene match: 5. The CDR3 DNA sequence: TGTGCCAGCAGCTTTCAGTCAGGGGGCACTGAAGCTTTCTTT. This translates into CASSFQSGGTEAFF. Together with reference TRBV5-4 and TRBJ1-1, the CDR3 gives the full variable domain: ETGVTQSPTHLIKTRGQQVTLRCSSQSGHNTVSWYQQALGQGPQFIFQYYREEENGRGNFPPRFSGLQFPNYSSELNVNALELDDSALYLCASSFQSGGTEAFFGQGTRLTVV.

This clonotype has a handful of counts. The rearrangement links TRBV7-9 to TRBJ2-1; the D gene is possibly TRBD2 (5 bases). With 5 bases removed from V and 0 bases from J, the gap between germline ends came to 17 bases. Germline assignment: CDR1 SEHNR and CDR2 FQNEAQ (reference sequence). The CDR3 is made up of 17 amino acids. The CDR3 is CASSKSQAGSSYNEQFF. Written as DNA, the CDR3 is TGTGCCAGCAGCAAGAGTCAGGCGGGTAGCTCCTACAATGAGCAGTTCTTC. Filled out from reference TRBV7-9 and TRBJ2-1, the complete variable domain reads DTGVSQNPRHKITKRGQNVTFRCDPISEHNRLYWYRQTLGQGPEFLTYFQNEAQLEKSRLLSDRFSAERPKGSFSTLEIQRTEQGDSAMYLCASSKSQAGSSYNEQFFGPGTRLTVL.

This clonotype has just a few counts. The chain carries TRBV5-1 and TRBJ1-2, with D unclear. Trimming took 1 base from V and 7 from J, leaving 11 bases between them. The CDR3 is made up of 13 amino acids. Germline-derived CDR1 and CDR2 are SGHRS and YFSETQ. The CDR3 here is CASSLPGPVGYTF. CDR3 in DNA: TGCGCCAGCAGCTTGCCCGGACCGGTTGGCTACACCTTC.

The genes are TRBV4-1 and TRBJ2-7; D perhaps matches TRBD2 (6 bases). Germline-derived CDR1 and CDR2 are MGHRA and YSYEKL. The CDR3 totals 14 residues. Trimming left V 7 bases short and J 7 bases short, with 20 bases between. This CDR3 reads CASTTGQAAGEQYF. As DNA, the CDR3 is TGCGCCAGCACGACGGGGCAGGCCGCGGGAGAGCAGTACTTC.

As concerns this clonotype: Germline and junction disagree at one end, which may indicate a read error. The rearrangement joins TRBV7-9 to TRBJ2-7; D is uncertain. This CDR3 region has 11 residues. The germline V gene encodes CDR1 SEHNR and CDR2 FQNEAQ (reference sequence). DNA for the CDR3: TGTGCCGGCAGCGTTTACTACGAGCAGTACTTC. It codes for CAGSVYYEQYF.

The chain joins TRBV27 to TRBJ2-7; possible D gene TRBD1, 6 bases. CDR1 is MNHEY, CDR2 SMNVEV, per germline (reference sequence). V shed 3 bases and J shed 0 bases, with 12 bases lying between them. This CDR3 has 15 residues. CDR3 sequence (DNA): TGTGCCAGCAGTTTTAAGGACAGTGGCTCCTACGAGCAGTACTTC. Encoded protein: CASSFKDSGSYEQYF.

The chain uses TRBV6-5 and TRBJ1-5; the D is unclear. CDR1 is MNHEY and CDR2 is SVGAGI in the germline V gene. V shed 2 bases and J shed 4 bases, with 9 bases lying between them. The CDR3 covers 14 residues. Here the CDR3 reads CASSYLGENQPQHF. The DNA for the CDR3 is TGTGCCAGCAGTTACCTCGGAGAGAATCAGCCCCAGCATTTT.

This clonotype was seen repeatedly, ten times or more. The chain employs TRBV11-1 and TRBJ1-6, with TRBD1 matching 8 bases. In germline, CDR1 is SGHAT, CDR2 FQDESV (reference sequence). CDR3 length: 16 amino acids. With V trimmed by 4 bases and J by 6 bases, 8 bases remained unmatched. For the CDR3, the DNA is TGTGCCAGCAGCTCCGGACAGGGTGTAACTAATTCACCCCTCCACTTT. It translates to CASSSGQGVTNSPLHF.